The next 20 T cell receptor beta chains were all read from a single sample in a study of response to subunit inactivated influenza vaccine (dated by TCRdb to the late 2010s). The library was prepared using RT-PCR. The sequencer was an Illumina HiSeq 2500. TCRdb reprocessed the public reads (quality trimming at Q25 with fastp, clone calling with MiXCR) and kept in-frame beta chains. Each CDR3 protein gets just one entry, which takes the most common genes and DNA from the rows behind it. This sample comprises 650,000 to 850,000 distinct CDR3 sequences, more than 11% of them detected only once. The ten largest account for 5.5% to 7% of the sample. Sequenced material: PBMCs from blood, taken roughly 2 weeks before vaccination. Receptor source: a man aged 45-65 years who received an inactivated influenza vaccine. Donor details come from another sample of the same person, matched by shared clones.

This clonotype was counted a few times. The V gene is TRBV7-9, the J gene TRBJ2-3, with 9 bases identical to TRBD2. The V gene's germline CDR1 is SEHNR and CDR2 FQNEAQ (reference sequence). CDR3 length equals 17 residues. Germline trimming cut 5 bases from V and 4 bases from J; bases unmatched to any gene: 13. CDR3 bases: TGTGCCAGCAGCCGAGAGCGTAGCGGGAGTAACCCAGATACGCAGTATTTT. This codes for CASSRERSGSNPDTQYF.

The V call is TRBV7-9, the J call TRBJ2-1; tentatively, D is TRBD1 (8 bases). There are 15 residues in the CDR3. Looked up from germline, CDR1 is SEHNR and CDR2 is FQNEAQ (reference sequence). V lost 5 bases and J lost 12, with 23 bases in between. DNA for the CDR3: TGTGCCAGCAGCCAACAGGGGGAGGGATGGACAGGGCAGTTCTTC. Translated: CASSQQGEGWTGQFF.

This clonotype was seen more than once but under ten times. This chain's CDR3 is CASYRDLPTDTQYF. CDR3 nucleotides: TGCGCCAGTTACAGGGACTTACCCACAGATACGCAGTATTTT. This chain connects TRBV5-1 to TRBJ2-3; the D call may be TRBD1 or TRBD2 (6 bases each). Between the trimmed V and J ends, which lost 8 bases and 2 bases, there was a span of 15 bases. The CDR3 is made up of 14 amino acids. The germline CDR1 and CDR2 sequences are SGHRS and YFSETQ.

The V and J genes are TRBV20-1 and TRBJ2-1; D is perhaps TRBD2 (6 bases). Per germline, CDR1 DFQATT and CDR2 SNEGSKA (reference sequence). V was pared by 1 base and J by 9 bases, with 22 bases between. This CDR3 has 16 residues. This CDR3 reads CSARVGLPQNRVEQFF. CDR3 coding DNA: TGCAGTGCTAGAGTGGGACTCCCGCAAAACCGCGTTGAGCAGTTCTTC.

CDR3: CASSQETSFSGELFF. The DNA of the CDR3 is TGTGCCAGCAGTCAGGAGACGAGTTTTTCCGGGGAGCTGTTTTTT. The V call is TRBV7-6, the J call TRBJ2-2, with D uncertain. Germline V CDR1 and CDR2: SGHVS, FNYEAQ. This CDR3 has 15 amino acids. V lost 6 bases, J lost 6 bases, and 17 bases lay in between.

This rearrangement joins TRBV7-2 to TRBJ2-2; D remains ambiguous. This CDR3 region has 15 residues. Trimming stripped 2 bases from V and 0 bases from J, with 7 bases between. The germline V gene has CDR1 SGHTA and CDR2 FQGNSA. The CDR3 sequence is CASSLTKTNTGELFF. The CDR3 coding sequence is TGTGCCAGCAGCTTAACCAAAACGAACACCGGGGAGCTGTTTTTT.

This clonotype was seen at least ten times. The chain carries TRBV4-2 and TRBJ1-6; unclear D gene. CDR1 and CDR2 (germline): LGHNA, YNFKEQ. V was trimmed by 2 bases and J by 8 bases, leaving 16 bases between them. The CDR3 runs 16 residues. Written as DNA, the CDR3 is TGTGCCAGCAGCCAACGACACAGTCCCTACGATTCACCCCTCCACTTT. Amino acids: CASSQRHSPYDSPLHF.

About this clonotype: The germline gene is not matched at one end of the junction; a read error may be the cause. This chain connects TRBV20-1 to TRBJ1-2; D gene unclear. This CDR3 has 12 residues. Germline V gene data show CDR1 as DFQATT and CDR2 as SNEGSKA (reference sequence). The DNA of the CDR3 is TGCAGTGCAGAAACTGGGGTGGCTGGCTACATCTTC. Translating it yields CSAETGVAGYIF.

The chain joins TRBV4-2 to TRBJ1-1; 8 positions match TRBD1. The CDR3 loop spans 14 amino acids. The germline V gene has CDR1 LGHNA and CDR2 YNFKEQ. After removal of 5 bases from V and 3 bases from J, the junction contained 5 bases not matched to a gene. This CDR3 is CASSEDREDTEAFF. Written as DNA, the CDR3 is TGTGCCAGCAGCGAGGACAGGGAGGACACTGAAGCTTTCTTT.

This clonotype was seen a handful of times. The chain has TRBV4-3 and TRBJ2-3, with D perhaps being TRBD1 or TRBD2 (5 bases each). From germline, CDR1 is LGHNA and CDR2 YSLEER. The CDR3 covers 18 residues. Trimming took 0 bases from V and 1 from J, leaving 17 bases between them. The DNA of the CDR3 is TGCGCCAGCAGCCAAGATCCCCCCAGCGGCAGGGGCACAGATACGCAGTATTTT. Its translation: CASSQDPPSGRGTDTQYF.

This clonotype has just a few counts. The gene calls are TRBV2 and TRBJ2-7, with D tentatively TRBD2 (5 bases). The CDR3 contains 12 residues. V was shortened by 8 bases and J by 4 bases, with 12 bases between the two germline ends. CDR1 and CDR2 from the germline V gene are SNHLY and FYNNEI. CDR3: CASFGPGYEQYF. CDR3 nucleotide sequence: TGTGCCAGCTTCGGTCCGGGGTACGAGCAGTACTTC.

This clonotype was counted between two and nine times. This chain uses TRBV20-1 with TRBJ2-1; 11 nucleotides agree with TRBD2. V was pared by 5 bases and J by 9 bases, with 9 bases of the junction left unmatched. CDR1 and CDR2 from the germline V gene are DFQATT and SNEGSKA (reference sequence). The CDR3 extends over 14 amino acids. CDR3 loop: CSAGTSGTSSEQFF. CDR3 coding DNA: TGCAGTGCTGGGACTAGCGGAACCTCTAGTGAGCAGTTCTTC.

The V call is TRBV7-2, the J call TRBJ1-6; the match to TRBD1 covers 9 bases. Germline trimming cut 5 bases from V and 9 bases from J; bases unmatched to any gene: 5. The CDR3 consists of 14 residues. Germline CDR1 is SGHTA and CDR2 is FQGNSA. The CDR3 reads CASSLRDRASPLHF. The CDR3 bases are TGTGCCAGCAGCCTCCGGGACAGGGCTTCACCCCTCCACTTT.

The V gene is TRBV7-9, the J gene TRBJ1-1, with D uncertain. Per germline, CDR1 SEHNR and CDR2 FQNEAQ (reference sequence). V dropped 5 bases and J dropped 6 bases, with 10 bases sitting between them. This CDR3 region has 12 residues. Here the CDR3 reads CASSLFPSEAFF. In DNA, the CDR3 is TGTGCCAGCAGCCTTTTCCCCTCTGAAGCTTTCTTT.

This chain joins TRBV10-3 and TRBJ2-1; D possibly matches TRBD1 or TRBD2 (5 bases each). Germline V gene lookup returns CDR1 ENHRY and CDR2 SYGVKD. CDR3 size: 12 residues. The V end lost 8 bases, the J end lost 4 bases, and 9 bases lay between the germline ends. The CDR3 DNA is TGTGCCATCCGGGACCGATACAATGAGCAGTTCTTC. Translated, it gives CAIRDRYNEQFF.

This rearrangement joins TRBV15 to TRBJ2-5, with 7 bases lining up with TRBD1. Germline CDR1 reads LNHNV; CDR2 reads YYDKDF (reference sequence). V was pared by 3 bases and J by 2 bases, with 6 bases of the junction left unmatched. CDR3 length: 15 amino acids. CDR3 protein: CATSSDRALQETQYF. In nucleotides, the CDR3 is TGTGCCACCAGCAGCGACAGGGCCCTACAAGAGACCCAGTACTTC.

In the case of this clonotype: The junction departs from the called germline gene at one end, perhaps through a read error. The rearrangement joins TRBV20-1 to TRBJ1-5, with D possibly being TRBD1 (6 bases). The CDR3 has 18 amino acids. Germline V gene data show CDR1 as DFQATT and CDR2 as SNEGSKA (reference sequence). The CDR3 DNA reads as TGCTGTGCTAGAGAGGGGGTATCCGGGACAAGACTTAATCAGCCCCAGCATTTT. Amino acids: CCAREGVSGTRLNQPQHF.

This clonotype was seen only a few times. The chain links TRBV9 to TRBJ2-2; TRBD2 matches 11 bases. V shed 3 bases, J shed 10 bases, and the junction held 8 bases outside the gene matches. This CDR3 spans 15 amino acids. CDR1 is SGDLS and CDR2 is YYNGEE in the germline V gene. CDR3 nucleotide sequence: TGTGCCAGCAGCGCCTTAGCGGGAGGGCCGTCGGAGCTGTTTTTT. Amino acids: CASSALAGGPSELFF. Full variable domain (rest looked up from reference TRBV9 and TRBJ2-2): DSGVTQTPKHLITATGQRVTLRCSPRSGDLSVYWYQQSLDQGLQFLIQYYNGEERAKGNILERFSAQQFPDLHSELNLSSLELGDSALYFCASSALAGGPSELFFGEGSRLTVL.

At least ten counts were recorded for this clonotype. V is TRBV7-2 and J is TRBJ1-5; perhaps TRBD1 as D (6 bases). Between the trimmed V and J ends, which lost 5 bases and 6 bases, there was a span of 17 bases. Germline assignment: CDR1 SGHTA and CDR2 FQGNSA. This CDR3 has 15 amino acids. The CDR3 loop is CASSMRGGQLQPQHF. CDR3 nucleotides: TGTGCCAGCAGCATGAGGGGGGGACAACTTCAGCCCCAGCATTTT.

V usage is TRBV12-3 or TRBV12-4 and J usage is TRBJ2-7, with TRBD1 matching over 10 bases. The J segment lost 6 bases and the V segment lost 6 bases, leaving 8 bases of the junction unmatched. This CDR3 region has 14 residues. In DNA, the CDR3 is TGTGCCAGCAGGGGCCGGACAGGGGGACGCGAGCAGTACTTC. Protein product: CASRGRTGGREQYF.